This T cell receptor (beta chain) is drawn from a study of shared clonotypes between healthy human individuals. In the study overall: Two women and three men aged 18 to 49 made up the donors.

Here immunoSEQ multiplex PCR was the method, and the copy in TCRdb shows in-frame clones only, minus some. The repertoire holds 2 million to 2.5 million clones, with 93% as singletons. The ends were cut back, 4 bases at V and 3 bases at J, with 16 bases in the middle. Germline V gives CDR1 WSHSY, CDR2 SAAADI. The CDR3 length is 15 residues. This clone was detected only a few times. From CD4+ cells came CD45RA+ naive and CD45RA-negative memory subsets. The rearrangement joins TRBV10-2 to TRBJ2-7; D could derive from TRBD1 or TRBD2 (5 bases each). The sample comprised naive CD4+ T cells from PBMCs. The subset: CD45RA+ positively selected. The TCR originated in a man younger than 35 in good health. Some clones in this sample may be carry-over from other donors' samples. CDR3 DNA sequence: TGCGCCAGCAGTGTCCGGGGCGCGGACCACTACGAGCAGTACTTC. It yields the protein CASSVRGADHYEQYF.